This record concerns one TCR beta chain sequence. The antigen is not known. This entry belongs to a study of T cell responses to AZD1222 COVID-19 vaccine. Study-wide results and limits: Donors were chiefly white British, with a greater number of females, and clonal diversity was perhaps underestimated. Spike-specific TCR repertoires showed rising breadth and depth after two AZD1222 doses.

Measured with immunoSEQ multiplex PCR; TCRdb has only the in-frame clones, and not every one. The data contain about 97,000 clones, roughly 84% of them singletons. Per the germline V gene, CDR1 is SGHRS and CDR2 is YFSETQ. V was pared by 3 bases and J by 5 bases, with 8 bases of the junction left unmatched. The CDR3 covers 15 residues. The chain uses TRBV5-1 and TRBJ2-5, with 9 bases identical to TRBD1. Specimen: peripheral blood, collected on day 0 of AZD1222 vaccination. The receptor's source is an adult in good health. The CDR3 protein is CASSSTTGGGETQYF. The CDR3 DNA reads as TGCGCCAGCAGCTCCACCACAGGGGGCGGCGAGACCCAGTACTTC.